This record looks at one T cell receptor beta chain sequence and its context. Each recovered donor of Cohort 3 presented with two negative PCRs, clearance, or symptom resolution. As processed by the authors: Amplification with reference gene primers provided the estimates of nucleated cell counts. Produced via immunoSEQ multiplex PCR; TCRdb's table is partial and in-frame only. That table is the source of V, J and clone size, and D and trimming were worked out from the DNA. The table lists about 290,000 clones, about nine tenths of them singletons, with 1.7% in the top ten. Germline trimming cut 4 bases from V and 4 bases from J; bases unmatched to any gene: 11. Germline CDR1 reads SGDLS; CDR2 reads YYNGEE. This CDR3 is built from 16 residues. The data are from a study of blood T cell repertoires in COVID-19. Study summary: The samples span acute and convalescent COVID-19 from the United States, Italy and Spain.

This chain uses TRBV9 with TRBJ2-3; 8 nucleotides align to TRBD1. Sequencing was carried out using PBMCs or T cells enriched from blood (not recorded which). The sequence came from a woman in her thirties or forties who had recovered from COVID-19. CDR3 amino acids: CASSHGTGLSADTQYF. In DNA, the CDR3 is TGTGCCAGCAGCCATGGGACAGGACTTTCCGCAGATACGCAGTATTTT.